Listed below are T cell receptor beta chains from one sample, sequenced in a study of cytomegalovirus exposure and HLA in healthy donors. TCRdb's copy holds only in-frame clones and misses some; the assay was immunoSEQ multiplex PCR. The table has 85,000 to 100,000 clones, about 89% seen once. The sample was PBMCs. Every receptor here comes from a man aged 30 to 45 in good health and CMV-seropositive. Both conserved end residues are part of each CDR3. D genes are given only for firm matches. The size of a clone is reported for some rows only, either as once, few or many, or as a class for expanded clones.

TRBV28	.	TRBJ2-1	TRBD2	TGTGCCAGCAGTGGGACTAGCGGGAGATATGAGCAGTTCTTC	CASSGTSGRYEQFF
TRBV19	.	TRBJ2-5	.	TGTGCCAGTAGGGGGGGACTCCAAGAGACCCAGTACTTC	CASRGGLQETQYF
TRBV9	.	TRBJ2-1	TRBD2	TGTGCCAGCAGCGGGACTAGCGGGTTCTCCTACAATGAGCAGTTCTTC	CASSGTSGFSYNEQFF
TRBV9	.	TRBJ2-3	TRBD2	TGTGCCAGCAGCGTAGTTGCTAGCGGGAGTTTAACAGATACGCAGTATTTT	CASSVVASGSLTDTQYF
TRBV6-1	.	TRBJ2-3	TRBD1	TGTGCCAGCAGCCCGGGACAGGGGACAGATACGCAGTATTTT	CASSPGQGTDTQYF
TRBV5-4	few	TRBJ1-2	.	TGTGCCAGCAGCTTGTTCCCGGGGGACTATGGCTACACCTTC	CASSLFPGDYGYTF
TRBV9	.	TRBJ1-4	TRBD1	TGTGCCAGCAGCACCCAAGCCAGGGGGGAAAGAGAAAAACTGTTTTTT	CASSTQARGEREKLFF
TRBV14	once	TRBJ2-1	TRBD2	TGTGCCAGCAGCTCCCGGACTAGCGGGGGGGTCTCCTACAATGAGCAGTTCTTC	CASSSRTSGGVSYNEQFF
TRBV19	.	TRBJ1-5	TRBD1	TGTGCCAGTAGCAAAGACTACCGGGACAGGGGGAATCAGCCCCAGCATTTT	CASSKDYRDRGNQPQHF
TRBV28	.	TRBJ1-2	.	TGTGCCAGCAGTTTAAGCTGGCAGGGCAGTGGCTACACCTTC	CASSLSWQGSGYTF
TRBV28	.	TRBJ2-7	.	TGTGCCAGCAGCATCCGGGGCTACGAGCAGTACTTC	CASSIRGYEQYF
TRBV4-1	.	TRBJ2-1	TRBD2	TGCGCCAGCAGCCAAGTCACTAGCGATGAGCAGTTCTTC	CASSQVTSDEQFF
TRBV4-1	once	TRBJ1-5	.	TGCGCCAGCAGCCATAATACAGACCCCAACCAGCCCCAGCATTTT	CASSHNTDPNQPQHF
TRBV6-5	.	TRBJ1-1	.	TGTGCCAGCAGTTACGGGGGCCTTGAAGCTTTCTTT	CASSYGGLEAFF
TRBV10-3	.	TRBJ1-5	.	TGTGCCATCAGTGAGGGGGCAGGGAATCAGCCCCAGCATTTT	CAISEGAGNQPQHF
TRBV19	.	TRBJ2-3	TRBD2	TGTGCCAGTAGTATGAATCTAGCGGGAGCGGGGGCAGATACGCAGTATTTT	CASSMNLAGAGADTQYF
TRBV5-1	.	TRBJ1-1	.	TGCGCCAGCAGCTTGGGTACTGGGAACACTGAAGCTTTCTTT	CASSLGTGNTEAFF
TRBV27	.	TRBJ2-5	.	TGTGCCAGCAGTTTATTTGCGGTCCACCAAGAGACCCAGTACTTC	CASSLFAVHQETQYF
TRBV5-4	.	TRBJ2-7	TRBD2	TGTGCCGGCTCGGGGGAGGGACGGGAGCAGTACTTC	CAGSGEGREQYF
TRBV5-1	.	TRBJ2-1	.	TGCGCCAGCAGCCTAAGACTCAATCGGAATGAGCAGTTCTTC	CASSLRLNRNEQFF
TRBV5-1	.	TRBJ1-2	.	TGCGCCAGCAGCTCGGACATCACAGGGACCCTATCTGGCTACACCTTC	CASSSDITGTLSGYTF
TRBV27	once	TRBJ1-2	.	TGTGCCAGCAGTTCGATGCAGGGGATCTATGGCTACACCTTC	CASSSMQGIYGYTF
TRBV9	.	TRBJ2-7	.	TGTGCCAGCAGCGTAGTAGCTAACGGGGGAACCTACGAGCAGTACTTC	CASSVVANGGTYEQYF
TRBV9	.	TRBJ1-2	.	TGTGCCAGCAGCGCCCCCCTGGGGGGAACTGGCTACACCTTC	CASSAPLGGTGYTF
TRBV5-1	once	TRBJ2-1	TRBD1	TGCGCCAGCAGCTTGGCGACAGGGGGGCCCGATGAGCAGTTCTTC	CASSLATGGPDEQFF
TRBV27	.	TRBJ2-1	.	TGTGCCAGCAGTACGCCTGGGTTTGGGCCGTTCTTC	CASSTPGFGPFF
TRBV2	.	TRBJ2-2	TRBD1	TGTGCCAGCAGTAGACGGACAGGGGAGACCGGGGAGCTGTTTTTT	CASSRRTGETGELFF
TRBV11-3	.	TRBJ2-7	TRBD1	TGTGCCAGCAGCCTTGGGACAGACTACGAGCAGTACTTC	CASSLGTDYEQYF
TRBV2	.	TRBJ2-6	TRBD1	TGTGCCAGCACCTTGACAGGGGTCCTCTCTGGGGCCAACGTCCTGACTTTC	CASTLTGVLSGANVLTF
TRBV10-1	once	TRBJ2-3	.	TGCGCCAGCAGTAGGACTTCCTTCTCACAGGATACGCAGTATTTT	CASSRTSFSQDTQYF
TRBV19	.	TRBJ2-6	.	TGTGCCAGTAGACCAGGGCTCGGGGCCAACGTCCTGACTTTC	CASRPGLGANVLTF
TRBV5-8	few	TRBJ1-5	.	TGTGCCAGCAGCTTAGACGGGGGTACCCAGCATTTT	CASSLDGGTQHF
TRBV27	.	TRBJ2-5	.	TGTGCCAGCAGTATCGGGACACTTCAAGAGACCCAGTACTTC	CASSIGTLQETQYF
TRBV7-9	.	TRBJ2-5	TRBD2	TGTGCCAGCAGCCCTCTCCTAGCGGGGTACCAAGAGACCCAGTACTTC	CASSPLLAGYQETQYF
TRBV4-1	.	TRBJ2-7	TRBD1	TGCGCCAGCAGCCAAGACCCGGGACAGGGCTACGAGCAGTACTTC	CASSQDPGQGYEQYF
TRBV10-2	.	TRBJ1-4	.	TGCGCCAGCAGTGAGAGCCGGGGGGGATGGAAAAAACTGTTTTTT	CASSESRGGWKKLFF
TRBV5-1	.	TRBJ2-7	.	TGCGCCAGCAGCTTGATAGCGGAATCCTACGAGCAGTACTTC	CASSLIAESYEQYF
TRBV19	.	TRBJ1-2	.	TGTGCCAGTAGTCCCAGTCGGGTGAACTATGGCTACACCTTC	CASSPSRVNYGYTF
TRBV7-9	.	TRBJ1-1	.	TGTGCCAGCAGCTCTGGAGCCGGTCGAGCCACTGAAGCTTTCTTT	CASSSGAGRATEAFF
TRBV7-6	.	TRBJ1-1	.	TGTGCCAGCAGCACAGACACGGATTTAGCTGAAGCTTTCTTT	CASSTDTDLAEAFF
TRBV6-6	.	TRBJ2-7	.	TGTGCCAGCAGTCCCGGAGCAGACTACTCCTACGAGCAGTACTTC	CASSPGADYSYEQYF
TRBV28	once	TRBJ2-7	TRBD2	TGTGCCAGCAGTTCCCTCCCGGGACTAGCAGGGTACGAGCAGTACTTC	CASSSLPGLAGYEQYF
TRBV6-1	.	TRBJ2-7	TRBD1	TGTGCCAGCAGTGGGCCGAGGACAGGGGGCGGAAGGTACGAGCAGTACTTC	CASSGPRTGGGRYEQYF
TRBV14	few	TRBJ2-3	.	TGTGCCAGCAGCCACTCTCTTAGCGGCACAGATACGCAGTATTTT	CASSHSLSGTDTQYF
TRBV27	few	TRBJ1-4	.	TGTGCCAGTTCTCCTTGGCAGAACCTTAATGAAAAACTGTTTTTT	CASSPWQNLNEKLFF
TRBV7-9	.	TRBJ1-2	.	TGTGCCAGCAGCGCTGAGGGTAGGCACTATGGCTACACCTTC	CASSAEGRHYGYTF
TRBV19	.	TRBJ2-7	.	TGTGCCAGTAGTATCCAAGGGGGATCCAACGAGCAGTACTTC	CASSIQGGSNEQYF
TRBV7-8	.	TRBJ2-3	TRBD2	TGTGCCAGCAGCCGGGGACTAGCGGGAGCAGATACGCAGTATTTT	CASSRGLAGADTQYF
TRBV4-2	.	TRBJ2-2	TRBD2	TGTGCCAGCAGCCAAGTGCTAGCGGGTGGGTCCGGGGAGCTGTTTTTT	CASSQVLAGGSGELFF
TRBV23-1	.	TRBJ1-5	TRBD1	TGCGCCAGCAGTCAACTATTCGGCAGGGGGAACCATCAGCCCCAGCATTTT	CASSQLFGRGNHQPQHF
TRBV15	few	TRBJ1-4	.	TGTGCCACCAGCAGAGATCAGTTTGGTAATGAAAAACTGTTTTTT	CATSRDQFGNEKLFF
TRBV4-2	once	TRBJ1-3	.	TGTGCCAGCAGCCAAGAACAGACGTTCTCTGGAAACACCATATATTTT	CASSQEQTFSGNTIYF
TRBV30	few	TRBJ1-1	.	TGTGCCTGGAGCAAACCGCGACAGGCCACTGAAGCTTTCTTT	CAWSKPRQATEAFF
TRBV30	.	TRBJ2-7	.	TGTGCCTGGAGTGTACGGGGGGCCGGAGGGCCGTACTACGAGCAGTACTTC	CAWSVRGAGGPYYEQYF
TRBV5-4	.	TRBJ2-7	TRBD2	TGTGCCAGCAGCCCCGGGACTAGCATTGGCGAGCAGTACTTC	CASSPGTSIGEQYF
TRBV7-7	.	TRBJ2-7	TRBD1	TGTGCTAGCAGCCCCGGGACAGGGACCTACGAGCAGTACTTC	CASSPGTGTYEQYF
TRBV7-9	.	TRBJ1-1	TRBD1	TGTGCCAGCAGCCCCGGGGACAGGTCGAAAGCTTTCTTT	CASSPGDRSKAFF
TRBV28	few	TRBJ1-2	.	TGTGCCAGCAGTACCTCCCCAGGGGCCCACTATGGCTACACCTTC	CASSTSPGAHYGYTF
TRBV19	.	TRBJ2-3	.	TGTGCCAGTAGTCTCCTATCTCAAGATACGCAGTATTTT	CASSLLSQDTQYF
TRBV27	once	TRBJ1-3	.	TGTGCCAGCGGTCAAACCGGAGTCTCTGGAAACACCATATATTTT	CASGQTGVSGNTIYF